A selection of T cell receptor beta chains follows, all from one sample in a study of shared clonotypes between healthy human individuals. Method: immunoSEQ multiplex PCR; TCRdb's copy keeps in-frame clones and lacks some. Of approximately 840,000 clones in the sample, 95% to 97% were seen once. The source material was naive CD8+ T cells sorted from blood. These TCRs come from a man aged 25 to 45 in good health. CDR3s include the opening cysteine and the closing phenylalanine or tryptophan. D genes are given only for firm matches. Clone size, where shown, is once, few, many, or a class for clones that have expanded.

CDR3 DNA,CDR3 protein,J gene,D gene,clone size,V gene
TGTGCCACCTCGGGAAGGCAGACTTACAATGAGCAGTTCTTC,CATSGRQTYNEQFF,TRBJ2-1,NA,NA,TRBV7-8
TGTGCCAGCAACATACAACTCCCAGGGGTGGCCCAGTACTTC,CASNIQLPGVAQYF,TRBJ2-5,NA,NA,TRBV27
TGTGCCAGCTCACCTGTAGTCGGGAGGCTGGATACGCAGTATTTT,CASSPVVGRLDTQYF,TRBJ2-3,TRBD2,NA,TRBV18
TGTGCCAGCAGCACCGGACAGGGGGAGACCCAGTACTTC,CASSTGQGETQYF,TRBJ2-5,TRBD1,once,TRBV5-6
TGTGCCAGCAGCTTATTTCCCACAGGTAGCTCCTACGAGCAGTACTTC,CASSLFPTGSSYEQYF,TRBJ2-7,NA,NA,TRBV7-9
TGTGCCAGCAGCCCAGGGACATCTGATGAAGCTTTCTTT,CASSPGTSDEAFF,TRBJ1-1,NA,NA,TRBV7-9
TGTGCCAGTAACCACGGGTTGGCTCAGCCCCAGCATTTT,CASNHGLAQPQHF,TRBJ1-5,NA,NA,TRBV19
TGTGCCAGCAGCCCCAGTAGGGGGGCGGTGGAAGCTTTCTTT,CASSPSRGAVEAFF,TRBJ1-1,NA,NA,TRBV5-6
TGTGCCAGCAGTTACTCCCCTTGGGTCCAAGGTTCCTACGAGCAGTACTTC,CASSYSPWVQGSYEQYF,TRBJ2-7,NA,once,TRBV27
TGTGCCAGCAGCCCCTATCGGACTAGCGCGGACATTCAGTACTTC,CASSPYRTSADIQYF,TRBJ2-4,TRBD2,NA,TRBV9
TGTGCCTGGGCCGCCTGGGACTACCAAGAGACCCAGTACTTC,CAWAAWDYQETQYF,TRBJ2-5,NA,NA,TRBV30
TGTGCCATCAGCCAATCTAGCGGGAGAGGCTCCCGCACAGATACGCAGTATTTT,CAISQSSGRGSRTDTQYF,TRBJ2-3,TRBD2,NA,TRBV10-3
TGTGCCAGTAGTATATCCTACAATGAGCAGTTCTTC,CASSISYNEQFF,TRBJ2-1,NA,few,TRBV19
TGTGCCAGTAGTATCCGGGGGGCGAGCAATCAGCCCCAGCATTTT,CASSIRGASNQPQHF,TRBJ1-5,NA,NA,TRBV19
TGCGCCAGCAGCCAAGAGTTCGGCGAAAAACTGTTTTTT,CASSQEFGEKLFF,TRBJ1-4,NA,once,TRBV4-1
TGCGCCAGCAGCTTGGAATTACAGAAAATGAACACTGAAGCTTTCTTT,CASSLELQKMNTEAFF,TRBJ1-1,NA,NA,TRBV5-1
TGTGCCAGTAGTACCACAGGGGGCCGGACTGAAGCTTTCTTT,CASSTTGGRTEAFF,TRBJ1-1,TRBD1,NA,TRBV19
TGTGCCAGCAGCTTAGGTAGGATCGATGAGCAGTTCTTC,CASSLGRIDEQFF,TRBJ2-1,NA,NA,TRBV7-7
TGTGCCAGCAGCTCACAGGGGGCCACTGAAGCTTTCTTT,CASSSQGATEAFF,TRBJ1-1,TRBD1,once,TRBV7-2
TGCAGCGTTGAAGACGCCCTGTCTGGCGGGAGCTACGAGCAGTACTTC,CSVEDALSGGSYEQYF,TRBJ2-7,TRBD2,NA,TRBV29-1
TGTGCCAGCAGCTTAGAGGCGGGAGGGAGGTACACCGGGGAGCTGTTTTTT,CASSLEAGGRYTGELFF,TRBJ2-2,TRBD2,NA,TRBV7-2
TGTGCCAGCACCCTGGGGTATTCACCTGACGGAATCGTGGAACCCCAGCATTTT,CASTLGYSPDGIVEPQHF,TRBJ1-5,NA,NA,TRBV5-5
TGTGCCAGCAACGAGGGACTAGCGGGAGGGAACACCGGGGAGCTGTTTTTT,CASNEGLAGGNTGELFF,TRBJ2-2,TRBD2,NA,TRBV7-8
TGTGCCAGCAGCGACGACATGAGCTCTGGAAACACCATATATTTT,CASSDDMSSGNTIYF,TRBJ1-3,NA,NA,TRBV11-2
TGTGCCAGCAGCTCTACGCTGGACAGTACCTACGAGCAGTACTTC,CASSSTLDSTYEQYF,TRBJ2-7,NA,NA,TRBV7-9
TGTGCCAGCAGCTCGGACAGGGACCGCTACGAGCAGTACTTC,CASSSDRDRYEQYF,TRBJ2-7,TRBD1,once,TRBV11-2
TGTGCCAGCAGCTTGGGCGGACAGCAAATCTACGAGCAGTACTTC,CASSLGGQQIYEQYF,TRBJ2-7,NA,NA,TRBV5-4
TGTGCCAGCAGTCCCGTTCGGGGCAATCAGCCCCAGCATTTT,CASSPVRGNQPQHF,TRBJ1-5,NA,NA,TRBV27
TGTGCCAGCAGTGGGATGAACGAGCAGTTCTTC,CASSGMNEQFF,TRBJ2-1,NA,NA,TRBV11-2
TGCGCCAGCAGCATTGGACAGCAAGAGACCCAGTACTTC,CASSIGQQETQYF,TRBJ2-5,NA,NA,TRBV5-1
TGTGCCAGCAGCCGGCTAGCGGAGAGCTCCTACGAGCAGTACTTC,CASSRLAESSYEQYF,TRBJ2-7,TRBD2,NA,TRBV7-8
TGTGCCAGCAGCTTCAGGGGAAGATCCACAGATACGCAGTATTTT,CASSFRGRSTDTQYF,TRBJ2-3,NA,NA,TRBV5-5
TGTGCCAGCAGCTTGTTCAGCGGCACCTACGAGCAGTACTTC,CASSLFSGTYEQYF,TRBJ2-7,NA,NA,TRBV5-4
TGTGCCAGAAAAATGTGTAGCGGGAGGAATGAGCAGTTCTTC,CARKMCSGRNEQFF,TRBJ2-1,TRBD2,NA,TRBV19
TGTGCCAGCAGCCCGACAGGGGGCGCGAGCACTGAAGCTTTCTTT,CASSPTGGASTEAFF,TRBJ1-1,TRBD1,NA,TRBV7-9
TGTGCCAGCAGCCTAGTCCCGGGACTAGCGGGTAGAGAGACCCAGTACTTC,CASSLVPGLAGRETQYF,TRBJ2-5,TRBD2,once,TRBV14
TGTGCCAGTGGATACGAGCAGTACTTC,CASGYEQYF,TRBJ2-7,NA,NA,TRBV27